This TCR beta chain originates from a study of cytomegalovirus exposure and HLA in healthy donors. Overall study findings and caveats: The study dropped some indistinguishable V segments, TRBV6-2 and TRBV6-3 among them.

Vbeta (60) and Jbeta (13) primers were used in the PCR. Generated by immunoSEQ multiplex PCR, the TCRdb table keeps only in-frame clones and is missing some. The sample records some 150,000 clones, 70% to 85% being singletons. There are 14 residues in the CDR3. CDR1 SGHVS and CDR2 FQNEAQ come from the germline V gene. V was cut by 2 bases and J by 5 bases, with 10 bases left in between. This clone was observed a few times. As yet, its antigen is unknown. This chain uses TRBV7-8 with TRBJ1-5; TRBD1 is a possible D gene (6 bases). The sample taken for sequencing was PBMCs. This TCR came from a middle-aged woman in good health and CMV-seronegative. This chain's CDR3 is CASSLRSGDQPQHF. CDR3 nucleotide sequence: TGTGCCAGCAGCTTACGGTCAGGGGATCAGCCCCAGCATTTT.